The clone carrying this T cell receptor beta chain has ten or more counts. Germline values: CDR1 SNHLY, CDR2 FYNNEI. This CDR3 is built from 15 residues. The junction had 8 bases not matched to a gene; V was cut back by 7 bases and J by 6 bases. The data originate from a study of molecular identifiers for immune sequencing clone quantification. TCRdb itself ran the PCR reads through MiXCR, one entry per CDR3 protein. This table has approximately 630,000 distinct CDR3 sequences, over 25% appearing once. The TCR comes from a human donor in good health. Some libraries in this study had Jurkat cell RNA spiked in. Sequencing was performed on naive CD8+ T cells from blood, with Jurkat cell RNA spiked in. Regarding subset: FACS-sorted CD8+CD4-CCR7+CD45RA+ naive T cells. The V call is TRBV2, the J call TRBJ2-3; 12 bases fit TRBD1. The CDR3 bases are TGTGCCAGCACCGGGACAGGGGGCGTCGTCGATACGCAGTATTTT. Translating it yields CASTGTGGVVDTQYF.